This T cell receptor (beta chain) appears in the sequencing data of a study of shared clonotypes between healthy human individuals. The study, taken as a whole, reports: Some naive CD4 clonotypes, roughly 4.8%, turned up in common across several donors.

The repertoire was sequenced with immunoSEQ multiplex PCR; TCRdb's copy has only in-frame clones and lacks some. The table shows approximately 2,000,000 clones, with 93% occurring only once. Naive CD8 cells, CD45RO-negative and positively selected for CCR7, excluded terminally differentiated effector memory CD45RA+ cells. On this clone itself: The antigen remains undetermined.

The CDR3 is 15 amino acids. With 6 bases clipped from V and 0 bases from J, the junction kept 4 bases outside the gene matches. CDR1 is MNHNY, CDR2 SVGAGI, per germline (reference sequence). The chain is built from TRBV6-6 and TRBJ2-1; TRBD1 matches 8 bases. This clonotype originated in a young man in good health. Some clones in this sample may be carry-over from other donors' samples. Sequenced input: naive CD8+ T cells from PBMCs. The CDR3 loop reads CASSLGTGSYNEQFF. DNA of the CDR3: TGTGCCAGCAGCTTAGGGACAGGCTCCTACAATGAGCAGTTCTTC.